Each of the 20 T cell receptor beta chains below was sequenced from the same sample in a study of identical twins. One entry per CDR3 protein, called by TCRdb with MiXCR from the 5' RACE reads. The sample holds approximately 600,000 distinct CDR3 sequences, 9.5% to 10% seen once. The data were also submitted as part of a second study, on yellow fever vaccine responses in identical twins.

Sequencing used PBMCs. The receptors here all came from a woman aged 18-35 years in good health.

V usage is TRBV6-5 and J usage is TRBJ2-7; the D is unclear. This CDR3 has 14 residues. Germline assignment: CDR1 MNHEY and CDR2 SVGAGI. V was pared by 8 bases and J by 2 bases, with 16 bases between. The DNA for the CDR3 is TGTGCCAGCGGTAACGGTGAGAGAGCCTACGAGCAGTACTTC. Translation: CASGNGERAYEQYF.

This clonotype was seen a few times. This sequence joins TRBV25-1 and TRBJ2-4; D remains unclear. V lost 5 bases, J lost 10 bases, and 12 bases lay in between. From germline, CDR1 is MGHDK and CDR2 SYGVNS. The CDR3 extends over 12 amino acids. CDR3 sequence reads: CASSHRGGIQYF. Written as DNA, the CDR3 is TGTGCCAGCAGTCATCGAGGTGGTATTCAGTACTTC.

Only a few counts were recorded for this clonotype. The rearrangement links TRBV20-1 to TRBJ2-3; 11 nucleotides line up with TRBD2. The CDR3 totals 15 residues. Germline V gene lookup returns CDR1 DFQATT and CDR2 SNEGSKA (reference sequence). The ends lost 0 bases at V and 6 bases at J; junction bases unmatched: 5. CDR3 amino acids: CSARDWLAGGDTQYF. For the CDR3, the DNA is TGCAGTGCTAGAGATTGGCTAGCGGGAGGCGATACGCAGTATTTT.

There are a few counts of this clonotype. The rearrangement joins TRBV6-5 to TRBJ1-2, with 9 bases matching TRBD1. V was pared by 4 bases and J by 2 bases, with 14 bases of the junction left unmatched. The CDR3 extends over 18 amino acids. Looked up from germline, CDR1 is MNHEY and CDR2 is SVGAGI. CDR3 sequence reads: CASSSSTRPGTGNYGYTF. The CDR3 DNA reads TGTGCCAGCAGTTCCTCTACTCGGCCCGGGACAGGGAACTATGGCTACACCTTC.

The CDR3 reads CASSYGGGATYGYTF. CDR3 nucleotides: TGTGCCAGCAGTTACGGCGGAGGGGCGACCTATGGCTACACCTTC. The rearrangement joins TRBV6-5 to TRBJ1-2; perhaps TRBD1 as D (5 bases). The length of the CDR3 is 15 residues. Germline assignment: CDR1 MNHEY and CDR2 SVGAGI. Trimming removed 2 bases from V and 4 bases from J, with 14 bases in between.

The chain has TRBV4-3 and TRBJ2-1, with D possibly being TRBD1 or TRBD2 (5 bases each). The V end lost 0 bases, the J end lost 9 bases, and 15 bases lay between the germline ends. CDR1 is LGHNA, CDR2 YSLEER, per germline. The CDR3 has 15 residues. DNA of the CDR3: TGCGCCAGCAGCCAAGAATCGGCCAGGGCGGGTGAGCAGTTCTTC. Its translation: CASSQESARAGEQFF.

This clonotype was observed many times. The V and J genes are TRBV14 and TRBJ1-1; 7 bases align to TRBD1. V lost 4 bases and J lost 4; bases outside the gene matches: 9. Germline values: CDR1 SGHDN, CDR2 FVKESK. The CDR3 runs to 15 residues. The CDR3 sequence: CASSPRTGWGTEAFF. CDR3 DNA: TGTGCCAGCAGCCCCCGGACAGGTTGGGGCACTGAAGCTTTCTTT.

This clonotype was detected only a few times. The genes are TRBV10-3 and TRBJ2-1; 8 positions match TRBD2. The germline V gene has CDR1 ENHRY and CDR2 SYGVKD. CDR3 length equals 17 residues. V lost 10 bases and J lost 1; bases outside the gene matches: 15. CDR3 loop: CATTPGAGGWSYNEQFF. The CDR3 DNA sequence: TGTGCCACCACTCCAGGTGCGGGAGGATGGTCCTACAATGAGCAGTTCTTC.

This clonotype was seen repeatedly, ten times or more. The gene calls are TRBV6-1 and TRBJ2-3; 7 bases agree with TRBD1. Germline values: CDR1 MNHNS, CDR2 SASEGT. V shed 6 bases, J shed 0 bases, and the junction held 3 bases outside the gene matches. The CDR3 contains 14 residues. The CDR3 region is CASRGTASTDTQYF. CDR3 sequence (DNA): TGTGCCAGCAGAGGGACAGCCAGCACAGATACGCAGTATTTT.

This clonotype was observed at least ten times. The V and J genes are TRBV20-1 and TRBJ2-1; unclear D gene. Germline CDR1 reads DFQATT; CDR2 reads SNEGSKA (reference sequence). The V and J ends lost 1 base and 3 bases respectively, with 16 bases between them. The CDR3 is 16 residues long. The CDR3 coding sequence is TGCAGTGCTAGAGGCTCGCAGGCGACGGACTACAATGAGCAGTTCTTC. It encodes CSARGSQATDYNEQFF.

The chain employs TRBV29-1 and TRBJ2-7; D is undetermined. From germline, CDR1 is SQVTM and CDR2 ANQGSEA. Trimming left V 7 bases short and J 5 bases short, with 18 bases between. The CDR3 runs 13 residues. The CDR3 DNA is TGCAGCGGCGTCCCGGGCGGCCTAAACGAGCAGTACTTC. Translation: CSGVPGGLNEQYF.

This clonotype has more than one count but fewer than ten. The CDR3 loop is CASSLFAASSPLHF. The CDR3 nucleotides are TGTGCCAGCAGTTTATTTGCGGCTTCTTCACCCCTCCACTTT. This chain connects TRBV28 to TRBJ1-6; no reliable D call. This CDR3 contains 14 residues. Germline CDR1 and CDR2: MDHEN and SYDVKM. Trimming stripped 1 base from V and 9 bases from J, with 10 bases between.

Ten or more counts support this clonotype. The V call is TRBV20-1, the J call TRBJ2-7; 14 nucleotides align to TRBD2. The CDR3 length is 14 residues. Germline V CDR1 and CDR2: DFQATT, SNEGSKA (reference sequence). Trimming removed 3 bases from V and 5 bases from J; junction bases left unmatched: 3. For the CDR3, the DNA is TGCAGTGCTAGCGGACTAGCGGGAGGTAACGAGCAGTACTTC. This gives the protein CSASGLAGGNEQYF.

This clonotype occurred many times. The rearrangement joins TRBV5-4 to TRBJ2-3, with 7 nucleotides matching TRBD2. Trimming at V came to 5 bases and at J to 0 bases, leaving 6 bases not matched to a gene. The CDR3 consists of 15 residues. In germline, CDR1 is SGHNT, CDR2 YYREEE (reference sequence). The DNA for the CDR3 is TGTGCCAGCAGAGACCAGCGGGGAAGCACAGATACGCAGTATTTT. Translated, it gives CASRDQRGSTDTQYF. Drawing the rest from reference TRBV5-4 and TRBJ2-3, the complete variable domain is ETGVTQSPTHLIKTRGQQVTLRCSSQSGHNTVSWYQQALGQGPQFIFQYYREEENGRGNFPPRFSGLQFPNYSSELNVNALELDDSALYLCASRDQRGSTDTQYFGPGTRLTVL.

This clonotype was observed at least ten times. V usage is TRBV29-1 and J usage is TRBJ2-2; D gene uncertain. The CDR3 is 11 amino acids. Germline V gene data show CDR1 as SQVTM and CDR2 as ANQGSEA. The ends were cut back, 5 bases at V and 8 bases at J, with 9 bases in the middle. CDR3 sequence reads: CSVSWKGELFF. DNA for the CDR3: TGCAGCGTTAGTTGGAAGGGGGAGCTGTTTTTT.

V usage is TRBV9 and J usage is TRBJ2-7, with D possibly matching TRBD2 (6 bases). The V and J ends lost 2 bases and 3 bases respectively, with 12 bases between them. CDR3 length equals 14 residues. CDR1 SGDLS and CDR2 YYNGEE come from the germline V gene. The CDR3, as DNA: TGTGCCAGCAGCGTCGGGGGAGCCGACTACGAGCAGTACTTC. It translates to CASSVGGADYEQYF.

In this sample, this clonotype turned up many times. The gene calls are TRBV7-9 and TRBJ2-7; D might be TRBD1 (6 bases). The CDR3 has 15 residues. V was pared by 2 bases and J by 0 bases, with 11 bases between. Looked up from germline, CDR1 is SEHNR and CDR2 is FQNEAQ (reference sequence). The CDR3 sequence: CASSLLRDNSYEQYF. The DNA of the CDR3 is TGTGCCAGCAGCTTATTGAGGGACAACTCCTACGAGCAGTACTTC.

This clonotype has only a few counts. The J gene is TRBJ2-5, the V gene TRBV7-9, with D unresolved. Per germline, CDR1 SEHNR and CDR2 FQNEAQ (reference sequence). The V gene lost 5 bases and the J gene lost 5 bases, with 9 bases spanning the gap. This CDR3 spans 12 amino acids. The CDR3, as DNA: TGTGCCAGCAGCGATACGGAGGAGACCCAGTACTTC. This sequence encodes CASSDTEETQYF.

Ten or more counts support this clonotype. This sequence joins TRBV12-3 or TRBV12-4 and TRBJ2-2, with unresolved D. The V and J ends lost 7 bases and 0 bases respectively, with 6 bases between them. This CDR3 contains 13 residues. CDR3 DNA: TGTGCCAGCATTGGAGCGAACACCGGGGAGCTGTTTTTT. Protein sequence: CASIGANTGELFF.

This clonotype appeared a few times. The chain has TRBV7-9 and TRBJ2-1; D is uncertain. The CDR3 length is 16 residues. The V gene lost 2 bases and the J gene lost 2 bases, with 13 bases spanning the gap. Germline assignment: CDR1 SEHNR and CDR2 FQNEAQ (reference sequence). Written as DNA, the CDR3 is TGTGCCAGCAGCTTAAATGATCTAGTTGCCTACAATGAGCAGTTCTTC. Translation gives CASSLNDLVAYNEQFF.